These 17 T cell receptor beta chains share one sample of origin, sequenced in a study of lymphopenia after photon versus proton radiotherapy. Produced via immunoSEQ multiplex PCR; TCRdb's table is partial and in-frame only. The table has some 30,000 clones, roughly 87% seen once. Sample: peripheral blood, taken from a patient treated with proton-based radiotherapy. The receptor set was obtained from a woman in her 70s with pancreatic cancer. Some clones in this sample may be carry-over from other donors' samples.

This clone is a singleton in its sample. The chain has TRBV6-4 and TRBJ2-3, with D hard to call. In germline, CDR1 is MRHNA, CDR2 SNTAGT. The CDR3 extends over 14 amino acids. With 4 bases removed from V and 5 bases from J, the gap between germline ends came to 13 bases. In DNA, the CDR3 is TGTGCCAGCAGTGCTAACCCCCCAGGAGATACGCAGTATTTT. Its translation: CASSANPPGDTQYF.

This rearrangement joins TRBV9 to TRBJ1-4; 10 bases line up with TRBD1. Germline CDR1 reads SGDLS; CDR2 reads YYNGEE. Trimming cost V 3 bases and J 7 bases; bases outside gene matches: 6. The CDR3 runs 15 residues. DNA for the CDR3: TGTGCCAGCAGCGAGGGACAGGGGTTGGGTGAAAAACTGTTTTTT. It is translated as CASSEGQGLGEKLFF.

This chain joins TRBV10-3 and TRBJ1-3; no clear D gene. There are 16 residues in the CDR3. CDR1 is ENHRY, CDR2 SYGVKD, per germline. V was pared by 5 bases and J by 0 bases, with 14 bases between. The CDR3 reads CAISPSTVSSGNTIYF. The CDR3 nucleotides are TGTGCCATCAGTCCTTCAACAGTGAGCTCTGGAAACACCATATATTTT.

The chain employs TRBV6-6 and TRBJ2-3, with 13 bases lining up with TRBD2. This CDR3 contains 16 residues. The junction had 4 bases not matched to a gene; V was cut back by 7 bases and J by 0 bases. Germline lookup yields CDR1 MNHNY and CDR2 SVGAGI (reference sequence). The chain's CDR3 is CASTLGLAGSTDTQYF. CDR3 nucleotide sequence: TGTGCCAGCACCTTGGGACTAGCGGGAAGCACAGATACGCAGTATTTT.

The rearrangement links TRBV27 to TRBJ1-5, with 10 bases aligning to TRBD1. The V segment lost 5 bases and the J segment 6 bases; nucleotides outside the gene matches: 16. Germline V gene lookup returns CDR1 MNHEY and CDR2 SMNVEV (reference sequence). CDR3 length equals 18 residues. CDR3 loop: CASSPQAGQGVIGQPQHF. DNA for the CDR3: TGTGCCAGCAGTCCGCAGGCTGGACAGGGGGTAATCGGTCAGCCCCAGCATTTT.

V and J are TRBV18 and TRBJ2-7; 7 nucleotides match TRBD1. CDR3 length: 15 amino acids. V shed 2 bases and J 5 bases; nucleotides not matched to a gene: 9. CDR1 and CDR2 from the germline V gene are KGHSH and LQKENI. CDR3 sequence reads: CASSPRSGQTNEQYF. The CDR3, as DNA: TGTGCCAGCTCACCAAGGTCGGGACAGACGAACGAGCAGTACTTC.

This clone was seen once. The chain links TRBV7-2 to TRBJ2-1, with unresolved D. Trimming cost V 3 bases and J 6 bases, with 6 bases left between them. CDR1 is SGHTA and CDR2 is FQGNSA in the germline V gene. The CDR3 has 12 amino acids. In nucleotides, the CDR3 is TGTGCCAGCAGCTTTAGTAGCAATGAGCAGTTCTTC. It specifies CASSFSSNEQFF.

The count of this clone is one. This chain joins TRBV21-1 and TRBJ2-5; TRBD1, as called in the table, went unchecked against the DNA. TRBV21-1 counts as a pseudogene. There are 18 residues in the CDR3. The CDR3 region has the DNA TGTGCCAGCAGCTCCGACGTGGACAGGGAGGAGGGTCGGGAGACCCAGTACTTC. Amino acid sequence: CASSSDVDREEGRETQYF.

The chain links TRBV2 to TRBJ1-4; 8 nucleotides align to TRBD1. J gave up 6 bases and V 6 bases, and 6 bases lay outside the gene matches. Germline V gene sequence: CDR1 SNHLY, CDR2 FYNNEI. The CDR3 spans 14 residues. The CDR3 DNA is TGTGCCAGCAGCGCGACAGGGGCGTATGAAAAACTGTTTTTT. Translation gives CASSATGAYEKLFF.

J is TRBJ2-5 and V is TRBV5-1; TRBD1 might be the D (6 bases). V shed 4 bases and J shed 3 bases, with 13 bases lying between them. The CDR3 is 14 amino acids. Germline V gene sequence: CDR1 SGHRS, CDR2 YFSETQ. CDR3: CASSQRGGEETQYF. In DNA, the CDR3 is TGCGCCAGCAGCCAGAGAGGGGGTGAAGAGACCCAGTACTTC.

The V and J genes are TRBV5-1 and TRBJ2-3, with D maybe TRBD1 (6 bases). Trimming pared 6 bases from V and 6 bases from J, leaving 8 bases between. The length of the CDR3 is 11 residues. In germline, CDR1 is SGHRS, CDR2 YFSETQ. The CDR3 DNA reads as TGCGCCAGCATGGGGGCCGATACGCAGTATTTT. Protein: CASMGADTQYF.

The CDR3 bases are TGTGCCAGCAGTTTGACAGGTAGCTTGAACACTGAAGCTTTCTTT. Protein: CASSLTGSLNTEAFF. The chain uses TRBV25-1 and TRBJ1-1, with D maybe TRBD1 (6 bases). The CDR3 loop spans 15 amino acids. Germline V CDR1 and CDR2: MGHDK, SYGVNS. V was shortened by 5 bases and J by 0 bases, with 13 bases between the two germline ends.

The chain uses TRBV30 and TRBJ1-2; TRBD1 agrees at 7 bases. Trimming removed 1 base from V and 4 bases from J; junction bases left unmatched: 9. The CDR3 runs 15 residues. Germline V gives CDR1 GTSNPN, CDR2 SVGIG (reference sequence). The CDR3 here is CAWSASGQLFYGYTF. The CDR3 DNA reads TGTGCCTGGAGTGCCTCGGGACAGCTCTTCTATGGCTACACCTTC.

The chain carries TRBV30 and TRBJ2-3; D possibly corresponds to TRBD2 (5 bases). This CDR3 comprises 12 residues. The germline gives CDR1 GTSNPN, CDR2 SVGIG (reference sequence). V was shortened by 8 bases and J by 6 bases, with 15 bases between the two germline ends. The DNA of the CDR3 is TGTGCCCATGGGCTAAGAGGGGATACGCAGTATTTT. Translation gives CAHGLRGDTQYF. Full variable domain (missing parts from reference TRBV30 and TRBJ2-3): SQTIHQWPATLVQPVGSPLSLECTVEGTSNPNLYWYRQAAGRGLQLLFYSVGIGQISSEVPQNLSASRPQDRQFILSSKKLLLSDSGFYLCAHGLRGDTQYFGPGTRLTVL.

The chain is built from TRBV19 and TRBJ2-2, with D possibly being TRBD1 (5 bases). Germline loops: CDR1 LNHDA, CDR2 SQIVND (reference sequence). The CDR3 is made up of 13 amino acids. The germline V and J ends were trimmed by 6 bases and 4 bases, with 9 bases remaining between them. The CDR3 sequence: CASRVRATGELFF. CDR3 DNA sequence: TGTGCCAGTAGAGTCAGGGCCACCGGGGAGCTGTTTTTT.

The J gene is TRBJ1-2, the V gene TRBV7-2, with TRBD1 matching over 7 bases. The CDR3 has 14 amino acids. J was trimmed by 4 bases and V by 2 bases; bases with no gene match: 4. From germline, CDR1 is SGHTA and CDR2 FQGNSA. CDR3 coding DNA: TGTGCCAGCAGCTTAACGAGGGGGCCCTATGGCTACACCTTC. Translation gives CASSLTRGPYGYTF. The full variable domain, completed using reference TRBV7-2 and TRBJ1-2, is GAGVSQSPSNKVTEKGKDVELRCDPISGHTALYWYRQSLGQGLEFLIYFQGNSAPDKSGLPSDRFSAERTGGSVSTLTIQRTQQEDSAVYLCASSLTRGPYGYTFGSGTRLTVV.

This chain joins TRBV6-1 and TRBJ1-3; D not resolved. The V and J ends lost 2 bases and 0 bases respectively, with 5 bases between them. The CDR3 consists of 14 residues. The germline V gene encodes CDR1 MNHNS and CDR2 SASEGT. This chain's CDR3 is CASSEIYSGNTIYF. DNA of the CDR3: TGTGCCAGCAGTGAAATCTACTCTGGAAACACCATATATTTT.